This T cell receptor (beta chain) was identified in a study of T cell repertoires in cytomegalovirus infection. Overall study: Recently identified HLA-C-restricted and well-studied HLA-B-restricted CMV epitopes were used. In public TCR beta signatures, there were indications of both CMV infection and matching HLA type. General study findings and limits: Adding up the frequency of public TCR beta families identified people who carried CMV plus the relevant HLA. HLA-C-restricted CMV-specific TCR beta clonotypes were dominant in the ex vivo response.

V was trimmed by 2 bases and J by 9 bases, leaving 17 bases between them. From germline, CDR1 is SGHNT and CDR2 YENEEA. CDR3 size: 15 residues. TCRdb itself ran the reads through MiXCR, one entry per CDR3 protein. Seen here are roughly 570,000 distinct CDR3 sequences, 35% to 50% observed once, and the top ten hold 48%. This clonotype was recorded only once. Its antigen remains unidentified. The rearrangement joins TRBV11-3 to TRBJ2-4, with a tentative D call TRBD2 (5 bases). The material was cultured PBMCs, obtained from culture after CMV antigen stimulation. This receptor was identified in a human donor in good health (CMV status not recorded). Some clones in this sample may be carry-over from other donors' samples. In nucleotides, the CDR3 is TGTGCCAGCAGCTTAATTGGCGGGCCGGGTGCCATTCAGTACTTC. Its translation is CASSLIGGPGAIQYF.